This T cell receptor (beta chain) was captured in a study of siplizumab effects on memory and regulatory T cells. The method was immunoSEQ multiplex PCR; TCRdb's version includes in-frame clones alone and lacks a portion of them. The sample includes approximately 97,000 clones, 80% to 95% of them seen just once. Germline V gene data show CDR1 as MNHNY and CDR2 as SVGAGI (reference sequence). V was cut by 2 bases and J by 13 bases, with 12 bases left in between. The CDR3 totals 13 residues. The sequence was collected from a human donor in good health. The chain is built from TRBV6-6 and TRBJ1-6; D perhaps matches TRBD1 (5 bases). Sequences were obtained from CD4+ T cells sorted from blood. CDR3 nucleotides: TGTGCCAGCAGTTACACTCTGGGGGGGCCCCTCCACTTT. This gives the protein CASSYTLGGPLHF.